This TCR beta chain comes out of a study of blood T cell repertoires in COVID-19. TCRdb keeps only in-frame clones here, not all; method: immunoSEQ multiplex PCR. The sample lists fewer than 40,000 clones; nearly 80% were seen once. This clone occurred a few times. Per the germline V gene, CDR1 is SGHNT and CDR2 is YYREEE (reference sequence). CDR3 length: 19 residues. The trim removed 4 bases at V and 1 base at J, leaving 14 bases unmatched. This TCR was recovered from an elderly man with acute or convalescent COVID-19. The sequenced material came from peripheral blood. The chain employs TRBV5-4 and TRBJ2-1, with TRBD2 identical over 10 bases. DNA for the CDR3: TGTGCCAGCAGCAACCAGGGAGGCGGACTAGCGGATTCCTACAATGAGCAGTTCTTC. It translates to CASSNQGGGLADSYNEQFF.